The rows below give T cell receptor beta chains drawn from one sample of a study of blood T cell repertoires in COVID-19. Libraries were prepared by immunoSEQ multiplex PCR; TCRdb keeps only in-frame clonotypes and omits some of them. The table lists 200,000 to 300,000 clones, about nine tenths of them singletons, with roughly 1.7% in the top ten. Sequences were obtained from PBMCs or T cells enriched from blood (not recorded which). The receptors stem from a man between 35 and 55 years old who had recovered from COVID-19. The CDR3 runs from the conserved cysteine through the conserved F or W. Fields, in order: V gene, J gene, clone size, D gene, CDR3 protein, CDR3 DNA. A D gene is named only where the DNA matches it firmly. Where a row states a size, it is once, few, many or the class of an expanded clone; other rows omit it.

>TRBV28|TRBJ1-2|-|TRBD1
CASSSGTAILTRGYTF
TGTGCCAGCAGTTCCGGGACAGCTATCCTAACTAGGGGCTACACCTTC
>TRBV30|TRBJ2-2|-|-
CASEGWGELFF
TGTGCCTCGGAGGGTTGGGGGGAGCTGTTTTTT
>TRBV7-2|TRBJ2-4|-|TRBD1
CASSKDRGVSKNIQYF
TGTGCCAGCAGCAAAGACAGGGGTGTATCCAAAAACATTCAGTACTTC
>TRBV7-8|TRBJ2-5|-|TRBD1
CASTLTGGQGVETQYF
TGTGCCAGCACCCTTACCGGTGGACAGGGGGTAGAGACCCAGTACTTC
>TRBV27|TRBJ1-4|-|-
CASSLRQNATNEKLFF
TGTGCCAGCAGTTTGAGACAGAATGCAACTAATGAAAAACTGTTTTTT
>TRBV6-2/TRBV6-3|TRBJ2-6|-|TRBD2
CASSPGGSGANVLTF
TGTGCCAGCAGTCCGGGAGGGTCTGGGGCCAACGTCCTGACTTTC
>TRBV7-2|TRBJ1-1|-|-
CASSYRISTEAFF
TGTGCCAGCAGCTACAGGATTTCCACTGAAGCTTTCTTT
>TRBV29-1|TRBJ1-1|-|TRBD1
CSAGQGLNTEAFF
TGCAGCGCGGGACAGGGTTTGAACACTGAAGCTTTCTTT
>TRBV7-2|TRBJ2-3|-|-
CASSFAYGGAGTDTQYF
TGTGCCAGCAGCTTCGCGTATGGTGGGGCCGGCACAGATACGCAGTATTTT
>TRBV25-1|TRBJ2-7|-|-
CASSPQSDLAYEQYF
TGTGCCAGCAGTCCCCAATCAGATCTTGCCTACGAGCAGTACTTC
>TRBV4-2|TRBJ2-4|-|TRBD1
CASSQATGTENIQYF
TGTGCCAGCAGCCAAGCCACCGGGACAGAAAACATTCAGTACTTC
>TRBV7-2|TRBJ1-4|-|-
CASSFRGSSTNEKLFF
TGTGCCAGCAGCTTCAGGGGATCATCGACTAATGAAAAACTGTTTTTT
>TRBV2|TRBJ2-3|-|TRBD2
CASRKGLAGLKLTDTQYF
TGTGCCAGCAGGAAGGGGCTAGCGGGCCTAAAACTCACAGATACGCAGTATTTT
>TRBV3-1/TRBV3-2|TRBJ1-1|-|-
CASSQGFRLGGEAFF
TGTGCCAGCAGCCAAGGTTTTCGACTGGGTGGGGAAGCTTTCTTT
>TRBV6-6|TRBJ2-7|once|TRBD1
CASSYGTGNLYGEQYF
TGTGCCAGCAGTTACGGGACAGGGAATCTCTATGGCGAGCAGTACTTC
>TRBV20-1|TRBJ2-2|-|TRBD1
CSASKQGANTGELFF
TGCAGTGCTAGTAAACAGGGGGCGAACACCGGGGAGCTGTTTTTT
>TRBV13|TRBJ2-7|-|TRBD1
CASSFNRGYEQYF
TGTGCCAGCAGCTTTAACAGGGGATACGAGCAGTACTTC
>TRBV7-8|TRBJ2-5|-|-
CASSSDFGKETQYF
TGTGCCAGCAGCTCGGACTTCGGCAAAGAGACCCAGTACTTC
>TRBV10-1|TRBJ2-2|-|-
CASRGVAPTGELFF
TGCGCCAGCCGCGGGGTGGCACCGACCGGGGAGCTGTTTTTT
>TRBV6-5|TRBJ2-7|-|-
CASSYSAGFGEQYF
TGTGCCAGCAGTTACAGCGCAGGGTTTGGGGAGCAGTACTTC
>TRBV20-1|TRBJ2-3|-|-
CSASPPAGRGWSDTQYF
TGCAGTGCTAGTCCTCCGGCGGGCAGGGGCTGGTCAGATACGCAGTATTTT
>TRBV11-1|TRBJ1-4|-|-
CASSLDRVGGEKLFF
TGTGCCAGCAGCTTAGACCGGGTCGGAGGAGAAAAACTGTTTTTT
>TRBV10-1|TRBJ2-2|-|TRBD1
CASGDRGYTGELFF
TGCGCCAGCGGCGACAGGGGCTACACCGGGGAGCTGTTTTTT
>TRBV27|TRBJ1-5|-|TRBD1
CASSPYRDSHQPQHF
TGTGCCAGCAGTCCGTACCGGGACAGCCATCAGCCCCAGCATTTT
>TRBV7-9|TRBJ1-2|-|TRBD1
CASSTTGGPGGGYTF
TGTGCCAGCAGCACGACAGGGGGCCCCGGTGGCGGCTACACCTTC
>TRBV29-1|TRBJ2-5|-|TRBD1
CSVGGQGAGETQYF
TGCAGCGTCGGGGGACAGGGGGCTGGGGAGACCCAGTACTTC
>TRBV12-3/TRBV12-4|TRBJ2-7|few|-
CASRSGTSGEQYF
TGTGCCAGCAGATCCGGGACATCGGGGGAGCAGTACTTC
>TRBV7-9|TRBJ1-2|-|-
CASSLDIGVGVLLRGYTF
TGTGCCAGCAGCTTAGATATTGGCGTCGGGGTTCTACTCCGGGGCTACACCTTC
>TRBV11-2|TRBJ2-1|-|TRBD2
CASSLTRSGGITYNEQFF
TGTGCCAGCAGCTTAACTAGAAGCGGGGGCATTACTTACAATGAGCAGTTCTTC
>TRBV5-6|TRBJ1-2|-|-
CASSLVRGDYGYTF
TGTGCCAGCAGCTTGGTTCGCGGGGACTATGGCTACACCTTC
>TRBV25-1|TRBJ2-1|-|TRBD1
CASSEPPGQGANEQFF
TGTGCCAGCAGTGAACCCCCGGGACAGGGGGCAAATGAGCAGTTCTTC
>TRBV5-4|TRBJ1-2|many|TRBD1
CASSLEQGAHYGYTF
TGTGCCAGCAGCTTGGAGCAGGGGGCCCACTATGGCTACACCTTC
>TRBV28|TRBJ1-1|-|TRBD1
CASSSGGTEAFF
TGTGCCAGCAGCTCAGGGGGCACTGAAGCTTTCTTT
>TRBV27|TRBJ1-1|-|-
CASSLSIRGADEAFF
TGTGCCAGCAGTTTATCGATAAGGGGCGCGGATGAAGCTTTCTTT
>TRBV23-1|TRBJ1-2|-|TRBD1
CASSQATGPFHNYGYTF
TGCGCCAGCAGTCAAGCGACAGGGCCCTTCCATAACTATGGCTACACCTTC
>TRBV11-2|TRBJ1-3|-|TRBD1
CASLQDRVIPNTIYF
TGTGCCAGCCTACAAGACAGGGTGATACCCAACACCATATATTTT
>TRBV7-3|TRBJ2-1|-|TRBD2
CASSTTGTSGGSYNEQFF
TGTGCCAGCAGCACCACCGGGACTAGCGGGGGATCCTACAATGAGCAGTTCTTC
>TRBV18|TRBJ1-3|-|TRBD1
CASSPNRGSGNTIYF
TGTGCCAGCTCACCAAACAGGGGTTCTGGAAACACCATATATTTT
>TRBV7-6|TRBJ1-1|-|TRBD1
CASSRQGEGTEAFF
TGTGCCAGCAGCAGACAGGGGGAGGGCACTGAAGCTTTCTTT
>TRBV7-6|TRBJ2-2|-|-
CASSTHGEESGELFF
TGTGCCAGCAGCACCCATGGGGAGGAGTCCGGGGAGCTGTTTTTT
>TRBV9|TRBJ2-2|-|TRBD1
CASSVSRTGVTGELFF
TGTGCCAGCAGCGTATCACGGACAGGGGTTACCGGGGAGCTGTTTTTT
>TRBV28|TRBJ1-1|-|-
CASTWDSPLSEAFF
TGTGCCAGCACCTGGGACTCCCCCCTATCTGAAGCTTTCTTT
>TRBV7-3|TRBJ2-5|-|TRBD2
CASSHRGGTETQYF
TGTGCCAGCAGTCATCGGGGGGGCACAGAGACCCAGTACTTC